Each of the 26 T cell receptor beta chains below was sequenced from the same sample in a study of shared clonotypes between healthy human individuals. Sequencing used immunoSEQ multiplex PCR; TCRdb keeps in-frame clones, though not all of them. The table includes fewer than 400,000 clones, roughly 70% detected once. Sequencing input: memory CD4+ T cells sorted from blood. Regarding subset: CD45RA-negative fraction. The receptors stem from a man aged 25-40 years in good health.

This clone occurred many times. The identical CDR3 is also encoded by other nucleotide sequences in the sample. The chain couples TRBV2 to TRBJ2-2; possibly TRBD1 for D (6 bases). The V and J ends lost 6 bases and 4 bases respectively, with 12 bases between them. The CDR3 consists of 14 residues. Looked up from germline, CDR1 is SNHLY and CDR2 is FYNNEI. The CDR3: CASREQGPTGELFF. CDR3 sequence (DNA): TGTGCCAGCAGGGAACAGGGTCCCACCGGGGAGCTGTTTTTT.

The chain combines TRBV29-1 with TRBJ2-5; weak D call: TRBD2 (6 bases). V was trimmed by 4 bases and J by 4 bases, leaving 10 bases between them. The CDR3 extends over 12 amino acids. Germline loops: CDR1 SQVTM, CDR2 ANQGSEA. CDR3 loop: CSVGRGGETQYF. The CDR3 coding sequence is TGCAGCGTTGGGCGGGGTGGAGAGACCCAGTACTTC.

This clone appeared many times. The chain employs TRBV2 and TRBJ2-7; no reliable D call. V was shortened by 1 base and J by 5 bases, with 6 bases between the two germline ends. This CDR3 spans 12 amino acids. CDR1 SNHLY and CDR2 FYNNEI come from the germline V gene. CDR3 coding DNA: TGTGCCAGCAGTGAAGTATTCGACGAGCAGTACTTC. This translates into CASSEVFDEQYF.

This clone was seen only a few times. The chain carries TRBV6-1 and TRBJ1-2; D is ambiguous. Trimming took off 6 bases at V and 0 bases at J, with 11 bases between the two ends. Germline-derived CDR1 and CDR2 are MNHNS and SASEGT. This CDR3 has 14 amino acids. DNA of the CDR3: TGTGCCAGCAGCGAAAGTTGGGCTAACTATGGCTACACCTTC. Its protein product is CASSESWANYGYTF.

Many counts were recorded for this clone. In DNA, the CDR3 is TGTGCCAGCAGCCAAATAACGGGAGGGCCGCAAGAGCAGTTCTTC. Translation: CASSQITGGPQEQFF. The genes are TRBV4-2 and TRBJ2-1; 8 positions agree with TRBD2. CDR1 LGHNA and CDR2 YNFKEQ come from the germline V gene. The junction had 10 bases not matched to a gene; V was cut back by 2 bases and J by 10 bases. The CDR3 extends over 15 amino acids.

This clone has a count of ten or more. V and J are TRBV7-9 and TRBJ2-5; 7 nucleotides match TRBD2. Germline V gene data show CDR1 as SEHNR and CDR2 as FQNEAQ (reference sequence). Trimming removed 5 bases from V and 4 bases from J; junction bases left unmatched: 4. The CDR3 runs to 13 residues. In DNA, the CDR3 is TGTGCCAGCAGCCAGAGCGGGATAGAGACCCAGTACTTC. Its translation is CASSQSGIETQYF.

The CDR3 loop reads CASSSLTGGGTEAFF. CDR3 bases: TGCGCCAGCAGCTCCCTAACAGGGGGAGGAACTGAAGCTTTCTTT. The chain carries TRBV5-1 and TRBJ1-1; 8 nucleotides match TRBD1. This CDR3 has 15 residues. V lost 3 bases, J lost 5 bases, and 9 bases stayed unmatched. Germline V gene lookup returns CDR1 SGHRS and CDR2 YFSETQ.

This clone was picked up a small number of times. The V call is TRBV28, the J call TRBJ2-7; D is perhaps TRBD2 (5 bases). CDR3 size: 14 residues. The V end was cut by 2 bases, the J end by 3 bases, with 11 bases between. Germline V gene data show CDR1 as MDHEN and CDR2 as SYDVKM. CDR3 nucleotide sequence: TGTGCCAGCAGTTTAAACGGGATAATCTACGAGCAGTACTTC. Residues: CASSLNGIIYEQYF.

The rearrangement links TRBV5-4 to TRBJ2-6; possibly TRBD1 or TRBD2 for D (6 bases each). Germline lookup yields CDR1 SGHNT and CDR2 YYREEE (reference sequence). V was pared by 3 bases and J by 9 bases, with 16 bases between. The CDR3 is 15 amino acids. The CDR3 nucleotides read TGTGCCAGCAGCTCCCCTGGAGGGGGTAACAACGTCCTGACTTTC. Translation gives CASSSPGGGNNVLTF.

This chain's CDR3 is CSARTLTGGTDTQYF. For the CDR3, the DNA is TGCAGCGCCCGGACCCTGACAGGAGGCACAGATACGCAGTATTTT. The J gene is TRBJ2-3, the V gene TRBV29-1; D may be TRBD1 (6 bases). V lost 7 bases to trimming and J lost 1 base, with 18 bases between them. Germline V CDR1 and CDR2: SQVTM, ANQGSEA. The CDR3 length is 15 residues.

The rearrangement joins TRBV19 to TRBJ1-5; TRBD1 aligns across 7 bases. Germline V gene data show CDR1 as LNHDA and CDR2 as SQIVND (reference sequence). This CDR3 contains 15 residues. V lost 4 bases and J lost 6; bases outside the gene matches: 9. CDR3 sequence (DNA): TGTGCCAGTAGTAGGGACAGCGACGTTGGTCAGCCCCAGCATTTT. Translation gives CASSRDSDVGQPQHF.

There are a few counts of this clone. The chain is built from TRBV5-1 and TRBJ1-4; 9 bases match TRBD1. This CDR3 region has 19 residues. Germline lookup yields CDR1 SGHRS and CDR2 YFSETQ. V shed 4 bases, J shed 7 bases, and the junction held 20 bases outside the gene matches. The CDR3 DNA sequence: TGCGCCAGCAGCCCTATTCCGGGACAGGGAGGTACCTCGGGTGAAAAACTGTTTTTT. Residues: CASSPIPGQGGTSGEKLFF.

V gene TRBV11-2 combines with J gene TRBJ2-3, with 7 bases that match TRBD1. The CDR3 length is 15 residues. Trimming removed 6 bases from V and 2 bases from J; junction bases left unmatched: 8. The germline V gene encodes CDR1 SGHAT and CDR2 FQNNGV. In DNA, the CDR3 is TGTGCCAGCAGGACCGGGACAGCCACCACAGATACGCAGTATTTT. It codes for CASRTGTATTDTQYF.

The chain couples TRBV18 to TRBJ2-1; weak D call: TRBD1 (6 bases). Germline CDR1 and CDR2: KGHSH and LQKENI. The CDR3 length is 12 residues. The V end lost 1 base, the J end lost 8 bases, and 6 bases lay between the germline ends. CDR3 loop: CASSPQGDEQFF. CDR3 nucleotides: TGTGCCAGCTCACCACAGGGGGATGAGCAGTTCTTC.

The chain has TRBV5-1 and TRBJ2-2, with 8 nucleotides matching TRBD1. V was pared by 0 bases and J by 4 bases, with 5 bases of the junction left unmatched. Germline V gene lookup returns CDR1 SGHRS and CDR2 YFSETQ. The CDR3 spans 16 residues. The CDR3 coding sequence is TGCGCCAGCAGCTTGGTTCCAGGGGGCGTCACCGGGGAGCTGTTTTTT. This translates into CASSLVPGGVTGELFF. The full variable domain, completed using reference TRBV5-1 and TRBJ2-2, is KAGVTQTPRYLIKTRGQQVTLSCSPISGHRSVSWYQQTPGQGLQFLFEYFSETQRNKGNFPGRFSGRQFSNSRSEMNVSTLELGDSALYLCASSLVPGGVTGELFFGEGSRLTVL.

The chain has TRBV9 and TRBJ2-3, with D tentatively TRBD2 (5 bases). The length of the CDR3 is 15 residues. V lost 3 bases, J lost 0 bases, and 11 bases lay in between. Germline V gives CDR1 SGDLS, CDR2 YYNGEE. The CDR3 spells CASSGIASSTDTQYF. Written as DNA, the CDR3 is TGTGCCAGCAGCGGAATAGCGTCGAGCACAGATACGCAGTATTTT.

The rearrangement joins TRBV6-5 to TRBJ2-7, with D perhaps given as TRBD1 or TRBD2 (5 bases each). Trimming left V 2 bases short and J 0 bases short, with 8 bases between. This CDR3 has 14 amino acids. Per the germline V gene, CDR1 is MNHEY and CDR2 is SVGAGI. The CDR3 bases are TGTGCCAGCAGTTACGCAGGGAGCTCCTACGAGCAGTACTTC. Translated: CASSYAGSSYEQYF.

V gene TRBV5-1 combines with J gene TRBJ1-1, with no clear D. In germline, CDR1 is SGHRS, CDR2 YFSETQ. V lost 1 base to trimming and J lost 7 bases, with 11 bases between them. This CDR3 region has 13 residues. CDR3 coding DNA: TGCGCCAGCAGCTTGATGCAGGTCGGTGAAGCTTTCTTT. It is translated as CASSLMQVGEAFF.

The rearrangement links TRBV10-3 to TRBJ2-2, with 7 nucleotides matching TRBD2. The germline V gene encodes CDR1 ENHRY and CDR2 SYGVKD. V shed 6 bases, J shed 0 bases, and the junction held 4 bases outside the gene matches. The CDR3 length is 15 residues. The CDR3 nucleotides are TGTGCCATCAGGGCCGGGACTACGAACACCGGGGAGCTGTTTTTT. Residues: CAIRAGTTNTGELFF.

V gene TRBV29-1 combines with J gene TRBJ2-4; no clear D gene. CDR1 and CDR2 from the germline V gene are SQVTM and ANQGSEA. The V gene lost 2 bases and the J gene lost 5 bases, with 13 bases spanning the gap. This CDR3 is built from 14 residues. The CDR3 loop is CSVEMNLRENIQYF. CDR3 nucleotides: TGCAGCGTTGAAATGAACCTCCGGGAAAACATTCAGTACTTC.

The gene calls are TRBV28 and TRBJ1-1; TRBD1 might be the D (6 bases). V was pared by 5 bases and J by 1 base, with 11 bases between. CDR3 length: 14 amino acids. CDR1 MDHEN and CDR2 SYDVKM come from the germline V gene. CDR3 nucleotides: TGTGCCAGCAGTCTTACAGGGCGGAACACTGAAGCTTTCTTT. Translation gives CASSLTGRNTEAFF.

V usage is TRBV7-8 and J usage is TRBJ1-4; D is unclear. V was trimmed by 4 bases and J by 10 bases, leaving 16 bases between them. This CDR3 is 14 amino acids long. Germline CDR1 reads SGHVS; CDR2 reads FQNEAQ. In DNA form, the CDR3 reads TGTGCCAGCAGCTCCCGTCGCGATTTAGGAAAACTGTTTTTT. Residues: CASSSRRDLGKLFF.

This clone has more than one count but fewer than ten. The junction and the germline gene differ at one end; a read error may be behind it. The V and J genes are TRBV29-1 and TRBJ1-4; D not certain. CDR3 size: 13 residues. Germline CDR1 is SQVTM and CDR2 is ANQGSEA. CDR3 region: CSVEGVGRKKLFF. The CDR3 DNA reads as TGCAGCGTTGAAGGTGTGGGTCGAAAAAAGCTGTTTTTT.

This clone has just a few counts. V and J are TRBV5-5 and TRBJ2-5; 7 nucleotides align to TRBD1. Germline loops: CDR1 SGHKS, CDR2 YYEKEE (reference sequence). The CDR3 extends over 14 amino acids. The trim removed 3 bases at V and 3 bases at J, leaving 5 bases unmatched. The CDR3, as DNA: TGTGCCAGCAGCTCGGGACAGATTAAAGAGACCCAGTACTTC. It is translated as CASSSGQIKETQYF.

The rearrangement joins TRBV28 to TRBJ1-5; 9 bases are shared with TRBD1. The germline gives CDR1 MDHEN, CDR2 SYDVKM. The CDR3 is 15 amino acids. J gave up 3 bases and V 2 bases, and 2 bases lay outside the gene matches. The CDR3 DNA reads as TGTGCCAGCAGTTTACTACAGGGGGCCAATCAGCCCCAGCATTTT. It encodes CASSLLQGANQPQHF.

This rearrangement joins TRBV5-1 to TRBJ1-5; 7 bases are shared with TRBD1. Per the germline V gene, CDR1 is SGHRS and CDR2 is YFSETQ. V dropped 4 bases and J dropped 5; count of bases not matched to a gene: 9. This CDR3 comprises 15 residues. The CDR3 spells CASSPQGVEHQPQHF. The CDR3 DNA reads as TGCGCCAGCAGCCCCCAGGGGGTCGAACATCAGCCCCAGCATTTT. The complete variable domain, with remaining parts taken from reference TRBV5-1 and TRBJ1-5, reads KAGVTQTPRYLIKTRGQQVTLSCSPISGHRSVSWYQQTPGQGLQFLFEYFSETQRNKGNFPGRFSGRQFSNSRSEMNVSTLELGDSALYLCASSPQGVEHQPQHFGDGTRLSIL.